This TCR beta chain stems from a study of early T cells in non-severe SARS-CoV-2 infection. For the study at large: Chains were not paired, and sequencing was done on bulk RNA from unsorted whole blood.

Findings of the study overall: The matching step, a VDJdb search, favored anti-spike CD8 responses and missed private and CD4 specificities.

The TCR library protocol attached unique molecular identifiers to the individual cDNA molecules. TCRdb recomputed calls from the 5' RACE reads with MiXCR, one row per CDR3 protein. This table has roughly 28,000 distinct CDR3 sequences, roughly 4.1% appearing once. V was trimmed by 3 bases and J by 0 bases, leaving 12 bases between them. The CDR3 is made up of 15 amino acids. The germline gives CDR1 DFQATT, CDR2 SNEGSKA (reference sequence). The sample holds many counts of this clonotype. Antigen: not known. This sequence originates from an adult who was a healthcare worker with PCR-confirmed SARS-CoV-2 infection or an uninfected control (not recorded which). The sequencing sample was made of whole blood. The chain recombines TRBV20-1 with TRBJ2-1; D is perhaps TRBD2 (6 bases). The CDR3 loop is CSARLAGTSYNEQFF. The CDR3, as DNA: TGCAGTGCTAGGTTGGCGGGGACCTCCTACAATGAGCAGTTCTTC.